These 7 T cell receptor beta chains were sequenced from one sample in a study of identical twins. One entry per CDR3 protein results from TCRdb running MiXCR on the 5' RACE reads. The sample lists a few hundred thousand distinct CDR3 sequences, 9% seen once, with 8.5% to 10% in the top ten. The sequencing input was naive T cells sorted from blood. The source is a woman in her fifties or sixties in good health.

Points on this clonotype: A much larger clonotype is one base distant, so this may be a read error. The CDR3 reads CASSRRTAGGDLFF. CDR3 DNA: TGTGCCAGCAGCCGTCGGACTGCGGGGGGGGACCTGTTTTTT. This sequence joins TRBV3-1 and TRBJ2-2; TRBD2 matches 9 bases. Looked up from germline, CDR1 is LGHDT and CDR2 is YNNKEL (reference sequence). CDR3 length: 14 residues.

The J gene is TRBJ2-7, the V gene TRBV7-9, with 14 bases identical to TRBD2. This CDR3 comprises 14 residues. CDR1 is SEHNR, CDR2 FQNEAQ, per germline (reference sequence). V gave up 5 bases and J gave up 5 bases; unmatched junction bases: 2. In DNA, the CDR3 is TGTGCCAGCAGCGGGACTAGCGGGAGTGACGAGCAGTACTTC. Translated: CASSGTSGSDEQYF.

The chain couples TRBV20-1 to TRBJ1-2, with D unclear. Germline loops: CDR1 DFQATT, CDR2 SNEGSKA (reference sequence). V was pared by 0 bases and J by 4 bases, with 12 bases between. There are 14 residues in the CDR3. The CDR3 nucleotides read TGCAGTGCTAGAGATCGACGGGCCGTCTATGGCTACACCTTC. It translates to CSARDRRAVYGYTF.

This clonotype was seen ten or more times. This sequence joins TRBV10-3 and TRBJ2-1; 10 bases agree with TRBD2. Trimming at V came to 3 bases and at J to 7 bases, leaving 3 bases not matched to a gene. This CDR3 contains 14 residues. Germline loops: CDR1 ENHRY, CDR2 SYGVKD. The CDR3 spells CAISDQREGNEQFF. The DNA of the CDR3 is TGTGCCATCAGTGACCAGCGGGAGGGTAATGAGCAGTTCTTC.

This clonotype was observed a handful of times. The V and J genes are TRBV12-3 or TRBV12-4 and TRBJ1-4, with 9 bases matching TRBD1. The junction had 7 bases not matched to a gene; V was cut back by 3 bases and J by 5 bases. This CDR3 contains 16 residues. The CDR3 nucleotides are TGTGCCAGCAGTTTCCGGACAGGGGCGAAGAATGAAAAACTGTTTTTT. Protein sequence: CASSFRTGAKNEKLFF.

The chain joins TRBV10-3 to TRBJ1-3; the D gene is possibly TRBD1 (5 bases). CDR1 and CDR2 from the germline V gene are ENHRY and SYGVKD. The V and J ends lost 3 bases and 2 bases respectively, with 11 bases between them. The CDR3 contains 15 residues. CDR3 region: CAISELQETGNTIYF. Written as DNA, the CDR3 is TGTGCCATCAGTGAACTACAGGAAACTGGAAACACCATATATTTT.

This clonotype was counted only a few times. The chain couples TRBV20-1 to TRBJ1-2, with 8 nucleotides matching TRBD1. V dropped 6 bases and J dropped 3; count of bases not matched to a gene: 21. Germline lookup yields CDR1 DFQATT and CDR2 SNEGSKA (reference sequence). This CDR3 spans 18 amino acids. The CDR3 sequence: CSANTIVFQGAVDYGYTF. In nucleotides, the CDR3 is TGCAGTGCAAACACGATTGTCTTCCAGGGGGCAGTGGACTATGGCTACACCTTC.